This is a list of T cell receptor beta chains from one sample in a study of blood T cell repertoires in COVID-19. Using immunoSEQ multiplex PCR, the repertoire was profiled, and TCRdb retains in-frame clones only, with some absent. The sample has roughly 120,000 clones; 70% to 80% are singletons. The sample taken for sequencing was peripheral blood. Receptors originate from a woman in her sixties or seventies with acute or convalescent COVID-19. CDR3s include the opening cysteine and the closing phenylalanine or tryptophan. Each record gives: D gene, clone size, J gene, V gene, CDR3 DNA, CDR3 protein. D genes are given only for firm matches. Clone size is shown for a subset of rows, as once, few, many or a class of expanded clone.

D: TRBD1; size: few; J: TRBJ1-5; V: TRBV5-1; DNA: TGCGCCAGCAGCCCGACAGGGAACGGGGGTCAGCCCCAGCATTTT; CDR3: CASSPTGNGGQPQHF
D: NA; size: NA; J: TRBJ1-2; V: TRBV3-1/TRBV3-2; DNA: TGTGCCAGTCAAGGAGGTAGTGGCTACACCTTC; CDR3: CASQGGSGYTF
D: TRBD1; size: NA; J: TRBJ2-7; V: TRBV5-6; DNA: TGTGCCAGCAGCTCAGACCGGGACAGGGTGACTTGGCGCTCCTACGAGCAGTACTTC; CDR3: CASSSDRDRVTWRSYEQYF
D: NA; size: NA; J: TRBJ1-2; V: TRBV14; DNA: TGTGCCAGCAGCCAAAGGACAGTCCAGAGCCCTAACTATGGCTACACCTTC; CDR3: CASSQRTVQSPNYGYTF
D: NA; size: NA; J: TRBJ1-2; V: TRBV10-2; DNA: TGCGCCAGCAGCCCGGGGACAACCAAAGGGGATGGCTACACCTTC; CDR3: CASSPGTTKGDGYTF
D: NA; size: NA; J: TRBJ2-3; V: TRBV5-6; DNA: TGTGCCAGCAGCAGGCCGGGGTCGCGGAATACGCAGTATTTT; CDR3: CASSRPGSRNTQYF
D: TRBD2; size: NA; J: TRBJ2-3; V: TRBV19; DNA: TGTGCCAGTAGGCCAATCTCCGGGACTAGTTGGTTGGCAGATACGCAGTATTTT; CDR3: CASRPISGTSWLADTQYF
D: TRBD2; size: NA; J: TRBJ2-7; V: TRBV10-1; DNA: TGCGCCAGCACCGTCCCGGGACTAGCGGGGGCCTCCTACGAGCAGTACTTC; CDR3: CASTVPGLAGASYEQYF
D: NA; size: NA; J: TRBJ1-1; V: TRBV5-6; DNA: TGTGCCAGCAGGCCAACAGGGCAGAACACTGAAGCTTTCTTT; CDR3: CASRPTGQNTEAFF
D: TRBD1; size: NA; J: TRBJ1-1; V: TRBV6-5; DNA: TGTGCCAGCAGTACGACAGGGGTCGTTACTGAAGCTTTCTTT; CDR3: CASSTTGVVTEAFF
D: TRBD1; size: few; J: TRBJ1-5; V: TRBV2; DNA: TGTGCCAGCTCACCCGTGTCGGGACAGGGGAGTCAGCCCCAGCATTTT; CDR3: CASSPVSGQGSQPQHF
D: TRBD1; size: NA; J: TRBJ1-1; V: TRBV28; DNA: TGTGCCAGCAGACAGGGGGAAGCTTTCTTT; CDR3: CASRQGEAFF
D: TRBD1; size: NA; J: TRBJ1-5; V: TRBV19; DNA: TGTGCCAGTAGTGGACAGGGCGATCAGCCCCAGCATTTT; CDR3: CASSGQGDQPQHF
D: TRBD1; size: NA; J: TRBJ2-7; V: TRBV5-1; DNA: TGCGCCAGCAGCTTCCTAAAAACCGGGACAGGGCGCGACGAGCAGTACTTC; CDR3: CASSFLKTGTGRDEQYF
D: NA; size: few; J: TRBJ1-1; V: TRBV7-2; DNA: TGTGCCAGCAGCTTACTTCAAACATTGAACACTGAAGCTTTCTTT; CDR3: CASSLLQTLNTEAFF
D: TRBD1; size: NA; J: TRBJ1-2; V: TRBV4-2; DNA: TGTGCCAGCAGCCAAGGGGGGACAGGGGGAGGTGGCTACACCTTC; CDR3: CASSQGGTGGGGYTF
D: TRBD1; size: few; J: TRBJ2-7; V: TRBV3-1/TRBV3-2; DNA: TGTGCCAGCAGCTTCTCCGGGACAGGGGGTCGCGAGCAGTACTTC; CDR3: CASSFSGTGGREQYF
D: NA; size: NA; J: TRBJ1-4; V: TRBV6-5; DNA: TGTGCCAGCAGTTTCGGACAGAAAGAAAAACTGTTTTTT; CDR3: CASSFGQKEKLFF
D: TRBD1; size: once; J: TRBJ2-7; V: TRBV11-2; DNA: TGTGCCAGCAGCGGTGGGACAGTCTACGAGCAGTACTTC; CDR3: CASSGGTVYEQYF
D: NA; size: few; J: TRBJ2-7; V: TRBV24-1; DNA: TGTGCCACCAGTCTGGGGAGCTCCTACGAGCAGTACTTC; CDR3: CATSLGSSYEQYF
D: NA; size: few; J: TRBJ2-7; V: TRBV7-9; DNA: TGTGCCAGCAGCGCAATAGACAGGAACGACTACGAGCAGTACTTC; CDR3: CASSAIDRNDYEQYF
D: TRBD1; size: once; J: TRBJ1-2; V: TRBV28; DNA: TGTGCCAGCAGCCAGACAGGGGTGGCGGGAGCACGAGACTATGGCTACACCTTC; CDR3: CASSQTGVAGARDYGYTF
D: TRBD1; size: NA; J: TRBJ1-6; V: TRBV6-6; DNA: TGTGCCAGCAGGACGACAGGGGGTCTTTCACCCCTCCACTTT; CDR3: CASRTTGGLSPLHF
D: NA; size: NA; J: TRBJ1-1; V: TRBV4-2; DNA: TGTGCCAGCAGCCACGTAGACACTGAAGCTTTCTTT; CDR3: CASSHVDTEAFF
D: TRBD2; size: NA; J: TRBJ2-3; V: TRBV4-3; DNA: TGCGCCAGCAGCCAAGGGACTAGCGGGGGGTTCACAGATACGCAGTATTTT; CDR3: CASSQGTSGGFTDTQYF